The source of this TCR beta chain is a study of molecular identifiers for immune sequencing clone quantification. V shed 4 bases and J 0 bases; nucleotides not matched to a gene: 8. CDR3 length equals 16 residues. The germline V gene has CDR1 SGDLS and CDR2 YYNGEE. This clonotype was picked up many times. Using its own MiXCR run on the PCR reads, TCRdb lists one record per CDR3 protein. The sample holds some 320,000 distinct CDR3 sequences, about a fifth seen once. This clonotype was obtained from a human donor in good health. Some libraries in this study had Jurkat cell RNA spiked in. Material for sequencing was naive CD8+ T cells from blood, with Jurkat cell RNA spiked in. As to subset: FACS-sorted CD8+CD4-CCR7+CD45RA+ naive T cells. V is TRBV9 and J is TRBJ2-3, with 7 bases fitting TRBD1. The CDR3 region has the DNA TGTGCCAGCAGCCACAGACAGGGCCGGAGCACAGATACGCAGTATTTT. This translates into CASSHRQGRSTDTQYF.